A single sample is the source of the 16 T cell receptor beta chains below, sequenced in a study of shared clonotypes between healthy human individuals. The repertoire was sequenced with immunoSEQ multiplex PCR; TCRdb's copy has only in-frame clones and lacks some. The sample contains around 1.9 million clones, over 85% of which appear only once. Selected positively for CCR7 and CD45RO-negative, naive CD8 cells excluded terminally differentiated effector memory CD45RA+ cells. Sample: naive CD8+ T cells from PBMCs. The receptors come from a man younger than 35 in good health. Some clones in this sample may be carry-over from other donors' samples.

Turning to this clone: The sample carries other DNA sequences with the same CDR3. The CDR3 loop is CASSIGRDYEQYF. The DNA for the CDR3 is TGTGCCAGTAGTATAGGGAGAGACTACGAGCAGTACTTC. The chain employs TRBV19 and TRBJ2-7; no clear D gene. The CDR3 contains 13 residues. V was pared by 1 base and J by 3 bases, with 7 bases between. Germline V gene data show CDR1 as LNHDA and CDR2 as SQIVND (reference sequence).

Points on this clone: Different DNA sequences within this sample yield the same CDR3. V usage is TRBV7-3 and J usage is TRBJ2-1; TRBD2 aligns across 10 bases. Germline CDR1 is SGHTA and CDR2 is FQGTGA. The length of the CDR3 is 15 residues. The J segment lost 2 bases and the V segment lost 5 bases, leaving 3 bases of the junction unmatched. In DNA, the CDR3 is TGTGCCAGCAGCCCGCTAGCGGGGGCCTACAATGAGCAGTTCTTC. This encodes CASSPLAGAYNEQFF. Supplemented by reference TRBV7-3 and TRBJ2-1, the full variable domain reads GAGVSQTPSNKVTEKGKYVELRCDPISGHTALYWYRQSLGQGPEFLIYFQGTGAADDSGLPNDRFFAVRPEGSVSTLKIQRTERGDSAVYLCASSPLAGAYNEQFFGPGTRLTVL.

This chain uses TRBV9 with TRBJ2-5; TRBD1 agrees at 10 bases. The CDR3 is made up of 17 amino acids. The germline gives CDR1 SGDLS, CDR2 YYNGEE. The V and J ends lost 3 bases and 5 bases, in that order; junction bases with no gene match: 13. CDR3 region: CASSEGPGTGVGETQYF. The CDR3 nucleotides are TGTGCCAGCAGCGAAGGGCCCGGGACAGGGGTTGGGGAGACCCAGTACTTC.

The chain combines TRBV7-9 with TRBJ2-1; possibly TRBD1 or TRBD2 for D (5 bases each). This CDR3 has 17 amino acids. Trimming stripped 1 base from V and 5 bases from J, with 18 bases between. Germline V CDR1 and CDR2: SEHNR, FQNEAQ (reference sequence). CDR3 loop: CASSLEQDYRGNNEQFF. CDR3 bases: TGTGCCAGCAGCTTAGAACAGGATTACCGAGGGAACAATGAGCAGTTCTTC.

The CDR3 sequence: CASSPPGREANTGELFF. The CDR3 bases are TGTGCCAGCAGCCCCCCAGGGCGGGAGGCGAACACCGGGGAGCTGTTTTTT. The chain has TRBV9 and TRBJ2-2; 8 bases are shared with TRBD2. The trim removed 4 bases at V and 0 bases at J, leaving 8 bases unmatched. This CDR3 contains 17 residues. CDR1 is SGDLS and CDR2 is YYNGEE in the germline V gene.

The chain carries TRBV4-3 and TRBJ2-7; 10 bases align to TRBD2. In germline, CDR1 is LGHNA, CDR2 YSLEER. V lost 1 base to trimming and J lost 5 bases; unmatched junction nucleotides: 8. This CDR3 region has 16 residues. The CDR3: CASSQVGLAGVHEQYF. In DNA form, the CDR3 reads TGCGCCAGCAGCCAAGTCGGTCTAGCGGGAGTCCACGAGCAGTACTTC.

The chain carries TRBV27 and TRBJ1-6; D is uncertain. CDR3 size: 13 residues. In germline, CDR1 is MNHEY, CDR2 SMNVEV (reference sequence). V lost 5 bases and J lost 13, with 15 bases in between. The CDR3 coding sequence is TGTGCCAGCAGTACGCACCTCCAAGGGCCCCTCCACTTT. It yields the protein CASSTHLQGPLHF.

The rearrangement uses TRBV10-3 and TRBJ2-7, with D tentatively TRBD1 (5 bases). V was pared by 3 bases and J by 3 bases, with 12 bases between. Looked up from germline, CDR1 is ENHRY and CDR2 is SYGVKD. The CDR3 spans 14 residues. CDR3 nucleotide sequence: TGTGCCATCAGTGACCCCGACAGAATCTACGAGCAGTACTTC. Translation: CAISDPDRIYEQYF.

The chain combines TRBV4-2 with TRBJ2-1; no reliable D call. The CDR3 runs 12 residues. V was pared by 6 bases and J by 9 bases, with 12 bases between. CDR1 is LGHNA, CDR2 YNFKEQ, per germline. CDR3 nucleotides: TGTGCCAGCAGTTACACCCGCAGTGAGCAGTTCTTC. Residues: CASSYTRSEQFF.

With regard to this clone: This sample also contains other DNA sequences that code for the same CDR3. This chain links TRBV11-2 with TRBJ2-1, with 12 bases fitting TRBD2. Germline V gene data show CDR1 as SGHAT and CDR2 as FQNNGV. The ends lost 6 bases at V and 3 bases at J; junction bases unmatched: 3. The CDR3 runs to 15 residues. The CDR3 DNA follows: TGTGCCAGCAGGGGACTAGCGGGCGACTACAATGAGCAGTTCTTC. Residues: CASRGLAGDYNEQFF. Based on the CDR3 plus reference TRBV11-2 and TRBJ2-1, the full variable domain is EAGVAQSPRYKIIEKRQSVAFWCNPISGHATLYWYQQILGQGPKLLIQFQNNGVVDDSQLPKDRFSAERLKGVDSTLKIQPAKLEDSAVYLCASRGLAGDYNEQFFGPGTRLTVL.

J is TRBJ1-2 and V is TRBV29-1, with 8 bases that match TRBD1. The junction had 6 bases not matched to a gene; V was cut back by 6 bases and J by 3 bases. Germline loops: CDR1 SQVTM, CDR2 ANQGSEA. CDR3 length equals 13 residues. As DNA, the CDR3 is TGCAGCGTATCAGGGGGCGCGGACTATGGCTACACCTTC. This sequence encodes CSVSGGADYGYTF. The entire variable domain, with the rest obtained from reference TRBV29-1 and TRBJ1-2, is as follows: SAVISQKPSRDICQRGTSLTIQCQVDSQVTMMFWYRQQPGQSLTLIATANQGSEATYESGFVIDKFPISRPNLTFSTLTVSNMSPEDSSIYLCSVSGGADYGYTFGSGTRLTVV.

This chain connects TRBV19 to TRBJ2-7; 9 positions agree with TRBD1. V gave up 5 bases and J gave up 2 bases; unmatched junction bases: 4. The CDR3 is 14 amino acids. Germline V gives CDR1 LNHDA, CDR2 SQIVND (reference sequence). CDR3 sequence (DNA): TGTGCCAGTAGTGCTGGACAGGGGACCTACGAGCAGTACTTC. Amino acid sequence: CASSAGQGTYEQYF.

The V and J genes are TRBV4-2 and TRBJ2-5; 9 bases fit TRBD1. CDR3 length equals 16 residues. Per the germline V gene, CDR1 is LGHNA and CDR2 is YNFKEQ. After removal of 4 bases from V and 5 bases from J, the junction contained 11 bases not matched to a gene. CDR3 nucleotides: TGTGCCAGCAGCCCCATGGGACAGGGAGCCTTTGAGACCCAGTACTTC. As protein: CASSPMGQGAFETQYF.

The V gene is TRBV28, the J gene TRBJ2-3; 8 positions agree with TRBD2. Trimming at V came to 5 bases and at J to 9 bases, leaving 10 bases not matched to a gene. This CDR3 is 14 amino acids long. The germline CDR1 and CDR2 sequences are MDHEN and SYDVKM. Here the CDR3 DNA reads TGTGCCAGCAGTCCGGGACTAGACATGCGGACGCAGTATTTT. This translates into CASSPGLDMRTQYF.

V is TRBV7-2 and J is TRBJ2-3; D possibly corresponds to TRBD2 (5 bases). The CDR3 sequence is 15 residues long. Germline loops: CDR1 SGHTA, CDR2 FQGNSA. V was clipped by 5 bases and J by 5 bases, with 17 bases between them. CDR3 amino acids: CASSLYFGAVDTQYF. Written as DNA, the CDR3 is TGTGCCAGCAGCCTCTATTTCGGAGCGGTAGATACGCAGTATTTT.

This clone appeared a single time. V and J are TRBV11-2 and TRBJ2-1; 11 bases line up with TRBD2. J lost 8 bases, V lost 1 base, and 7 bases had no gene match. This CDR3 spans 16 amino acids. CDR1 is SGHAT and CDR2 is FQNNGV in the germline V gene. The CDR3, as DNA: TGTGCCAGCAGCTTAGCGCCTAGCGGGAGGTTCTATGAGCAGTTCTTC. Translation: CASSLAPSGRFYEQFF.